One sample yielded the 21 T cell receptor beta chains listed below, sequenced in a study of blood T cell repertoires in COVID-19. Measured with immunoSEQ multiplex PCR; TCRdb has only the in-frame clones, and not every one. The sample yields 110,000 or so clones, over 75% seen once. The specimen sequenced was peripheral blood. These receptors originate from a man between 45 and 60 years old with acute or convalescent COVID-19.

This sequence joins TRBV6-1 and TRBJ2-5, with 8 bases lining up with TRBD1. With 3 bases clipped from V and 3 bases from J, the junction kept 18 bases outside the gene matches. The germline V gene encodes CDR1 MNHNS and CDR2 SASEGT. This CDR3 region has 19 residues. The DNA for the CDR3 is TGTGCCAGCAGTGATCGATCGGGACAGGCCGTTGTGGGTAAAGAGACCCAGTACTTC. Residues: CASSDRSGQAVVGKETQYF.

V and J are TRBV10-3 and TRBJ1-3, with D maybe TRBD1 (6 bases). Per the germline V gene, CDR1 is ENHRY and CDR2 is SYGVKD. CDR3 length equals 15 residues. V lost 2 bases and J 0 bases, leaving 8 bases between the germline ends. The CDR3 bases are TGTGCCATCAGTGAGGGCAGGGGCTCTGGAAACACCATATATTTT. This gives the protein CAISEGRGSGNTIYF.

The CDR3 here is CAWSARAQPQHF. CDR3 DNA sequence: TGTGCCTGGAGTGCCCGAGCTCAGCCCCAGCATTTT. V gene TRBV30 combines with J gene TRBJ1-5; D remains ambiguous. This CDR3 comprises 12 residues. Germline values: CDR1 GTSNPN, CDR2 SVGIG (reference sequence). Deletions cut 1 base from V and 6 bases from J, with 7 bases between.

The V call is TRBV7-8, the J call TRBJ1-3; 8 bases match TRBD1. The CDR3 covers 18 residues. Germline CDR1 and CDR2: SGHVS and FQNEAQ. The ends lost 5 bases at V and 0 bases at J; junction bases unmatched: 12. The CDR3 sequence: CASSPVGQGENSGNTIYF. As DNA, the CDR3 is TGTGCCAGCAGCCCGGTTGGACAGGGCGAGAACTCTGGAAACACCATATATTTT.

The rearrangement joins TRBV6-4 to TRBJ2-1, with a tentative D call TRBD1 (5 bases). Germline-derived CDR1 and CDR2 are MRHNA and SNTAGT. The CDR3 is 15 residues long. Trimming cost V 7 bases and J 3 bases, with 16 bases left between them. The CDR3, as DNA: TGTGCCAGCAACTCGACAGATGGGTACTACAATGAGCAGTTCTTC. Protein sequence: CASNSTDGYYNEQFF.

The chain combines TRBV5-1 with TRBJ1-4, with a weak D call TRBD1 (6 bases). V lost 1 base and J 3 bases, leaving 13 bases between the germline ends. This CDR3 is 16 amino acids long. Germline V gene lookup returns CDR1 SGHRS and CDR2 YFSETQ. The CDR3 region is CASSLTGGRANEKLFF. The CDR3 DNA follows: TGCGCCAGCAGCTTGACGGGGGGCAGGGCTAATGAAAAACTGTTTTTT.

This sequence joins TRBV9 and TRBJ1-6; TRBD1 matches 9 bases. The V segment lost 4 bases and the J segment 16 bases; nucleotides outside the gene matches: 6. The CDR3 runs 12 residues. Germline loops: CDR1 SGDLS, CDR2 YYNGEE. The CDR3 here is CASSSLQGALHF. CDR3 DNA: TGTGCCAGCAGCTCACTACAGGGGGCTCTCCACTTT.

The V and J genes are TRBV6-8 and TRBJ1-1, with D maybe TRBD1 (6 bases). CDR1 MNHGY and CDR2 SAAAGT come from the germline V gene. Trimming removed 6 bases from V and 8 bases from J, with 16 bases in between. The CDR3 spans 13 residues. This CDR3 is CASSPGGSEEAFF. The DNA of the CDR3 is TGTGCCAGCAGCCCGGGGGGCAGCGAAGAAGCTTTCTTT.

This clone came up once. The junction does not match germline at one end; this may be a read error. CDR3 loop: CASSQTGTGGTF. The CDR3 coding sequence is TGTGCCAGTAGCCAAACCGGGACAGGGGGAACGTTT. The rearrangement uses TRBV19 and TRBJ1-5, with 11 bases identical to TRBD1. Germline values: CDR1 LNHDA, CDR2 SQIVND (reference sequence). The CDR3 has 12 residues.

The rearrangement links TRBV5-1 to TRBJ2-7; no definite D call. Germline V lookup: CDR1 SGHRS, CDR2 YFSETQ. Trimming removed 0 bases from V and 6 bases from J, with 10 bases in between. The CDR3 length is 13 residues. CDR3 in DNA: TGCGCCAGCAGCTTGGAACGGGTGGGCGAGCAGTACTTC. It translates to CASSLERVGEQYF.

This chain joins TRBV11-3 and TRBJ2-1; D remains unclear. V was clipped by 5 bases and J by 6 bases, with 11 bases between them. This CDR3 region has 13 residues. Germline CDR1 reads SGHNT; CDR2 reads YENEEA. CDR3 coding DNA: TGTGCCAGCAGCCCAGTGGTTCCCAATGAGCAGTTCTTC. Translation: CASSPVVPNEQFF.

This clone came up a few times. CDR3 protein: CASSLSPEAFF. The CDR3 nucleotides are TGTGCCAGCAGTTTGAGCCCTGAAGCTTTCTTT. The V and J genes are TRBV2 and TRBJ1-1; no reliable D call. V lost 5 bases, J lost 6 bases, and 7 bases lay in between. The germline V gene has CDR1 SNHLY and CDR2 FYNNEI. This CDR3 has 11 amino acids.

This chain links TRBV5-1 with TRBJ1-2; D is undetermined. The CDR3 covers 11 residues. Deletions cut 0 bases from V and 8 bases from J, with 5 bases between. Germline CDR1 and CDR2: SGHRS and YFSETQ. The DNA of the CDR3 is TGCGCCAGCAGCTTGGCCGGGGGCTACACCTTC. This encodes CASSLAGGYTF. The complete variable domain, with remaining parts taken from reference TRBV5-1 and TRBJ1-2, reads KAGVTQTPRYLIKTRGQQVTLSCSPISGHRSVSWYQQTPGQGLQFLFEYFSETQRNKGNFPGRFSGRQFSNSRSEMNVSTLELGDSALYLCASSLAGGYTFGSGTRLTVV.

Here the CDR3 DNA reads TGTGCCAGCAGCCCCCGTTGGGCAGCCACAGATACGCAGTATTTT. Encoded protein: CASSPRWAATDTQYF. The rearrangement joins TRBV7-9 to TRBJ2-3; D unclear. V lost 5 bases and J lost 2, with 14 bases in between. Per germline, CDR1 SEHNR and CDR2 FQNEAQ (reference sequence). The CDR3 has 15 residues. The variable domain in full, completed from reference TRBV7-9 and TRBJ2-3, reads DTGVSQNPRHKITKRGQNVTFRCDPISEHNRLYWYRQTLGQGPEFLTYFQNEAQLEKSRLLSDRFSAERPKGSFSTLEIQRTEQGDSAMYLCASSPRWAATDTQYFGPGTRLTVL.

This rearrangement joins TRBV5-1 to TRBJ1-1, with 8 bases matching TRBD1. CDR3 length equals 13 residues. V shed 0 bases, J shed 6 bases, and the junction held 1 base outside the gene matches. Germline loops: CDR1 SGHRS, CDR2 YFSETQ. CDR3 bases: TGCGCCAGCAGCTTGGTACAGGGGGCTGAAGCTTTCTTT. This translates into CASSLVQGAEAFF.

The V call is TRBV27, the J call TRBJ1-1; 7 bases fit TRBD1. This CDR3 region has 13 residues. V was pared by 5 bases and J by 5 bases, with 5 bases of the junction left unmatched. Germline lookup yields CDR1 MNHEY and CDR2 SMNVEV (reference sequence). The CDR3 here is CASSRGRRTEAFF. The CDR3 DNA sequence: TGTGCCAGCAGTAGGGGGCGCAGAACTGAAGCTTTCTTT.

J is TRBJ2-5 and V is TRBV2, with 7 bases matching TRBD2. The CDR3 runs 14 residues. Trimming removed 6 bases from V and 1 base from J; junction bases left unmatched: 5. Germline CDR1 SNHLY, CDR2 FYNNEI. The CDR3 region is CASRLLAFQETQYF. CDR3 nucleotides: TGTGCCAGCAGGTTACTAGCGTTCCAAGAGACCCAGTACTTC.

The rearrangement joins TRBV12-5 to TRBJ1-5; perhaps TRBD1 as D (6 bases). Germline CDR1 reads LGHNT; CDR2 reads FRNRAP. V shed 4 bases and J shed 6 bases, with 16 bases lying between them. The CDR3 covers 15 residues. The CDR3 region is CASGYPGGQGQPQHF. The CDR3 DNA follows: TGTGCTAGTGGTTACCCGGGGGGGCAGGGTCAGCCCCAGCATTTT. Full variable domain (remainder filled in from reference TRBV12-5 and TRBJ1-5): DARVTQTPRHKVTEMGQEVTMRCQPILGHNTVFWYRQTMMQGLELLAYFRNRAPLDDSGMPKDRFSAEMPDATLATLKIQPSEPRDSAVYFCASGYPGGQGQPQHFGDGTRLSIL.

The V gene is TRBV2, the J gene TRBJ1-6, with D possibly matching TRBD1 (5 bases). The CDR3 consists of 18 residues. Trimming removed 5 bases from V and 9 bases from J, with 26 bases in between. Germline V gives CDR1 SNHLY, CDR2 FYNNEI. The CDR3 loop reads CASSRVPGLTERTSPLHF. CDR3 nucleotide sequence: TGTGCCAGCAGTCGCGTCCCGGGACTTACTGAGAGGACTTCACCCCTCCACTTT.

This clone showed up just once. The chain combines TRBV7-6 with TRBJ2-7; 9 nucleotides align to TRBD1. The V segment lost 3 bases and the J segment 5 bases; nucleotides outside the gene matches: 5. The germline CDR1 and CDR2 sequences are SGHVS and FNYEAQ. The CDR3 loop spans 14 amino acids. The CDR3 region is CASSFSTGGHEQYF. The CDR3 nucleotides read TGTGCCAGCAGCTTTTCCACAGGGGGCCACGAGCAGTACTTC.

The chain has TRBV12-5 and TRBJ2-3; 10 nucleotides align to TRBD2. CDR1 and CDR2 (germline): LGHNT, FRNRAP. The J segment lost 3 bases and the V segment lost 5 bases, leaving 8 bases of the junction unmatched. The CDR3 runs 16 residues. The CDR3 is CASGPNLAGVTDTQYF. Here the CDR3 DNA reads TGTGCTAGTGGTCCTAACCTAGCGGGAGTAACAGATACGCAGTATTTT. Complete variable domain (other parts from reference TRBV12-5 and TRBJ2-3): DARVTQTPRHKVTEMGQEVTMRCQPILGHNTVFWYRQTMMQGLELLAYFRNRAPLDDSGMPKDRFSAEMPDATLATLKIQPSEPRDSAVYFCASGPNLAGVTDTQYFGPGTRLTVL.